This T cell receptor (beta chain) was recovered during a study of post-analysis software for immune sequencing data. About the study: In terms of disease course, relapsing-remitting, secondary progressive and progressive-relapsing multiple sclerosis were included. The study, taken as a whole, reports: Samples sharing a preparation batch grouped tightly together when assessed by F measure. Compared with controls, patients had more of five TRBV segments, including TRBV5-6, TRBV5-1 and TRBV20-1. Normalized Chao1 diversity was significantly lower in multiple sclerosis patients than in controls.

Unique molecular identifiers featured in each of the TCR beta cDNA libraries. Around 450,000 cDNA molecules were recovered from an input of about 1 to 10 million T cells. MiXCR was run by TCRdb on the PCR reads, yielding one entry per CDR3 protein. The sample records about 400,000 distinct CDR3 sequences, less than 40% being singletons. The V gene end was trimmed by 3 bases and the J gene end by 3 bases; junction bases not matched to a gene: 5. The CDR3 spans 15 residues. In the case of this clonotype: What it binds is unknown.

The chain combines TRBV12-3 or TRBV12-4 with TRBJ1-5; TRBD1 matches at 7 bases. Material: blood. The TCR originated in a girl between 5 and 17 years old with multiple sclerosis. DNA for the CDR3: TGTGCCAGCAGTTTGGGGGGACAGCACAATCAGCCCCAGCATTTT. As protein: CASSLGGQHNQPQHF.